A few counts support the clone carrying this T cell receptor beta chain. This CDR3 has 12 residues. Germline lookup yields CDR1 MNHNS and CDR2 SASEGT. V lost 2 bases to trimming and J lost 7 bases, with 8 bases between them. Authors' methods: Reference gene primer amplification yielded estimated nucleated cell counts. Assay used: immunoSEQ multiplex PCR; TCRdb lists only in-frame clones, some missing. That table supplies the V and J calls and clone size; D and trimming were determined from the DNA. The sample carries 200,000 to 250,000 clones, 85% to 90% recorded once. The source of the sample is a study of blood T cell repertoires in COVID-19. Across the study: The study drew acute and convalescent COVID-19 samples from the United States, Italy and Spain.

V and J are TRBV6-1 and TRBJ1-2; D is perhaps TRBD1 (6 bases). Material for sequencing was PBMCs or T cells enriched from blood (not recorded which). The TCR was taken from a man in his fifties who had been exposed to COVID-19. The CDR3 spells CASSERDTGYTF. In nucleotides, the CDR3 is TGTGCCAGCAGTGAACGGGACACTGGCTACACCTTC.